The rows below give T cell receptor beta chains drawn from one sample of a study of cytomegalovirus exposure and HLA in healthy donors. TCRdb's copy holds only in-frame clones and misses some; the assay was immunoSEQ multiplex PCR. The table has 200,000 to 250,000 clones, more than 75% seen once. Input material: PBMCs. The source is a woman aged 40 to 50 in good health and CMV-seropositive. The CDR3 runs from the conserved cysteine through the conserved F or W. Fields, in order: J gene, D gene, V gene, clone size, CDR3 DNA, CDR3 protein. A D gene is named only where the DNA matches it firmly. Clone size is not always given. Where it is, it says once, few, many or a class for expanded clones.

TRBJ2-2	.	TRBV11-3	.	TGTGCCAGCAGCTACAGGGGCGGGGACACCGGGGAGCTGTTTTTT	CASSYRGGDTGELFF
TRBJ1-1	.	TRBV10-2	.	TGCGCCAGCAGGGCCGGGACTCTCCCTACGGCGAACACTGAAGCTTTCTTT	CASRAGTLPTANTEAFF
TRBJ2-5	.	TRBV11-2	.	TGTGCCAGCAGCTTACTCCGGTCAGAGACCCAGTACTTC	CASSLLRSETQYF
TRBJ2-7	TRBD1	TRBV6-5	.	TGTGCCAGCAGTGCACAGGGGCCCCGCGAGCAGTACTTC	CASSAQGPREQYF
TRBJ2-7	TRBD2	TRBV2	.	TGTGCCAGCAGTGCACTAGCGGGAGTCGACGAGCAGTACTTC	CASSALAGVDEQYF
TRBJ1-1	TRBD1	TRBV27	.	TGTGCCAGCAGTTTAGGGACAGGGGGAAGGACTGAAGCTTTCTTT	CASSLGTGGRTEAFF
TRBJ1-4	TRBD1	TRBV19	few	TGTGCCAGTAGTATAGGTGCCGGGACAGGCCCATCGACTAATGAAAAACTGTTTTTT	CASSIGAGTGPSTNEKLFF
TRBJ1-3	.	TRBV6-6	.	TGTGCCAGCAGCCCCGGCCGACACGTAGGAAACACCATATATTTT	CASSPGRHVGNTIYF
TRBJ2-3	.	TRBV5-1	.	TGCGCCAGCAGCTTGGTGGGAAGAGGGTCTAGCACAGATACGCAGTATTTT	CASSLVGRGSSTDTQYF
TRBJ1-1	TRBD1	TRBV9	few	TGTGCCAGCAGCGCCAGGGGGGAGAACACTGAAGCTTTCTTT	CASSARGENTEAFF
TRBJ2-1	.	TRBV9	.	TGTGCCAGCAGCATTAGCCCAGCCTCCTACAATGAGCAGTTCTTC	CASSISPASYNEQFF
TRBJ1-1	.	TRBV14	.	TGTGCCAGCAGGGACCGGGGACTCCCGAACACTGAAGCTTTCTTT	CASRDRGLPNTEAFF
TRBJ2-7	.	TRBV9	.	TGTGCCAGCAGCGTAGGAGGGCAGTCCTACGAGCAGTACTTC	CASSVGGQSYEQYF
TRBJ1-4	.	TRBV15	.	TGTGCCACCAGCAGAAACAGAGCTAATGAAAAACTGTTTTTT	CATSRNRANEKLFF
TRBJ1-2	TRBD1	TRBV5-6	once	TGTGCCAGCAGCTTGGAAGCTGGGACAGTCTATGGCTACACCTTC	CASSLEAGTVYGYTF
TRBJ2-7	TRBD1	TRBV4-3	.	TGCGCCAGCAGCCAAGGGAATACAGGGGCCTACGAGCAGTACTTC	CASSQGNTGAYEQYF
TRBJ2-7	TRBD1	TRBV6-6	.	TGTGCCAGCAGGGGACAGGGACTCTACGAGCAGTACTTC	CASRGQGLYEQYF
TRBJ2-1	.	TRBV4-3	.	TGCGCCAGCAGCACCATTCTCAGCTCCTACAATGAGCAGTTCTTC	CASSTILSSYNEQFF
TRBJ1-5	.	TRBV15	.	TGTGCCACCAGCAGAGATCTGGGCAGCAATCAGCCCCAGCATTTT	CATSRDLGSNQPQHF
TRBJ2-4	.	TRBV5-1	.	TGCGCCAGCAGCCCCTGGGGGGACAAAAACATTCAGTACTTC	CASSPWGDKNIQYF
TRBJ2-2	TRBD2	TRBV2	.	TGTGCCAGCCAACGGACCTATAGCGGGAGGGCCTTAACCGGGGAGCTGTTTTTT	CASQRTYSGRALTGELFF
TRBJ1-1	.	TRBV9	.	TGTGCCAGCAGCGCCCCCCAGGGGCGAAATCATGCTTTCTTT	CASSAPQGRNHAFF
TRBJ2-2	TRBD1	TRBV5-4	.	TGTGCCAGCAGCTATGACAGGGCGAGCACCGGGGAGCTGTTTTTT	CASSYDRASTGELFF
TRBJ1-5	.	TRBV6-4	once	TGTGCCAGCAGTCCCCAGGGGAACAATCAGCCCCAGCATTTT	CASSPQGNNQPQHF
TRBJ2-3	.	TRBV4-2	.	TGTGCCAGCAGCCAAGAGGGCATGTCGGATACGCAGTATTTT	CASSQEGMSDTQYF
TRBJ2-7	.	TRBV7-3	.	TGTGCCAGCAGCCTTGACGGACAAACCTTCTACGAGCAGTACTTC	CASSLDGQTFYEQYF
TRBJ1-1	TRBD1	TRBV5-1	.	TGCGCCAGCAGTATCGACAGGGAGAACACTGAAGCTTTCTTT	CASSIDRENTEAFF
TRBJ2-5	TRBD1	TRBV19	once	TGTGCCAGTAGTAAAGGACAGGGGGAGACCCAGTACTTC	CASSKGQGETQYF
TRBJ2-7	.	TRBV6-5	.	TGTGCCAGCAGGCCCGGGACATCCTACGAGCAGTACTTC	CASRPGTSYEQYF
TRBJ1-1	TRBD1	TRBV7-2	.	TGTGCCAGCAGCCCAGCCAGGGGGCGGAGCGTAGCTTTCTTT	CASSPARGRSVAFF
TRBJ2-5	.	TRBV19	.	TGTGCCAGTATGAATCGGCGGGACTGGGGGACCCAGTACTTC	CASMNRRDWGTQYF
TRBJ2-7	.	TRBV14	.	TGTGCCAGCAGCCGTACCTACGAGCAGTACTTC	CASSRTYEQYF
TRBJ2-3	TRBD2	TRBV7-2	.	TGTGCCAGCAGCACCAGGACTAGCGGGGGACCAGATACGCAGTATTTT	CASSTRTSGGPDTQYF
TRBJ1-1	TRBD1	TRBV29-1	.	TGCAGCGTTGCGTTGGACAGGGGAGGCACTGAAGCTTTCTTT	CSVALDRGGTEAFF
TRBJ1-2	TRBD1	TRBV30	few	TGTGCCTGCACCGGGACAGCCTTCTATGGCTACACCTTC	CACTGTAFYGYTF
TRBJ1-5	.	TRBV7-9	.	TGTGCCAGCAGCTTAGCGGCGGGTCAGCCCCAGCATTTT	CASSLAAGQPQHF
TRBJ2-1	.	TRBV19	once	TGTGCCAGTAGTATCATTCAGGATTCCTACAATGAGCAGTTCTTC	CASSIIQDSYNEQFF
TRBJ2-1	TRBD2	TRBV7-2	few	TGTGCCAGCAGCTTTAGCGGGAGCGGCAATGAGCAGTTCTTC	CASSFSGSGNEQFF
TRBJ2-1	TRBD2	TRBV11-3	.	TGTGCCAGCAGCCCCTTCGAAGGACTAGCGGGCCCGAGCTCCTACAATGAGCAGTTCTTC	CASSPFEGLAGPSSYNEQFF
TRBJ1-2	.	TRBV5-6	once	TGTGCCAGCAGCTCGACAGGATTCGGCTACACCTTC	CASSSTGFGYTF
TRBJ2-2	.	TRBV7-9	.	TGTGCCAGCAGCTCGGGCACCGGGGAGCTGTTTTTT	CASSSGTGELFF
TRBJ2-7	.	TRBV18	.	TGTGCCAGCTCTCCTTCTATCCCAGTCGGAGGCGAGCAGTACTTC	CASSPSIPVGGEQYF
TRBJ2-3	TRBD2	TRBV30	.	TGTGCCTGGTGTAGCGGGGGAGCAGATACGCAGTATTTT	CAWCSGGADTQYF
TRBJ2-1	TRBD2	TRBV10-3	.	TGTGCCATCAGTTTACTAGCGGGGGATGAGCAGTTCTTC	CAISLLAGDEQFF
TRBJ2-7	TRBD1	TRBV7-9	.	TGTGCCAGCAGCCCTAGGGGGACAGGGGAGCAGTACTTC	CASSPRGTGEQYF
TRBJ1-5	.	TRBV10-3	.	TGTGCCATCAGTGAGTTAAATCAGCCCCAGCATTTT	CAISELNQPQHF
TRBJ2-7	.	TRBV13	.	TGTGCCAGCAGCTTAGGTGACAGGAGCTACGAGCAGTACTTC	CASSLGDRSYEQYF
TRBJ2-7	.	TRBV5-6	.	TGTGCCAGCAGCTCTGGACTCTCCTACGAGCAGTACTTC	CASSSGLSYEQYF
TRBJ2-3	TRBD2	TRBV12-5	.	TGTGCTAGTGGTTTGGTACGGGGGACTATCACAGATACGCAGTATTTT	CASGLVRGTITDTQYF
TRBJ1-6	.	TRBV7-9	.	TGTGCCAGCAGCTTAGCGAAGGACTTTCCCTCCTATAATTCCCCCCTCCACTTT	CASSLAKDFPSYNSPLHF
TRBJ2-5	TRBD2	TRBV2	.	TGTGCCAGCAGCCTGGGACTAGCGAGGAAAGAGACCCAGTACTTC	CASSLGLARKETQYF
TRBJ1-1	TRBD1	TRBV6-6	few	TGTGCCAGCAGTAAAAACAGGGGTGAAGAAGGAACTGAAGCTTTCTTT	CASSKNRGEEGTEAFF
TRBJ2-5	TRBD2	TRBV7-9	.	TGTGCCAGCAGCTTACCTCCGGGACTAGCGGAAGAGACCCAGTACTTC	CASSLPPGLAEETQYF
TRBJ1-1	.	TRBV19	.	TGTGCCAGTAGTCCCCAAGCCAGGTTGAACACTGAAGCTTTCTTT	CASSPQARLNTEAFF
TRBJ2-7	.	TRBV10-3	once	TGTGCCACCTCGACAGTCCCCACCTACGAGCAGTACTTC	CATSTVPTYEQYF
TRBJ2-2	TRBD1	TRBV15	few	TGTGCCACCAGTTTAGCCGGGACAGGGGTTTCCGGGGAGCTGTTTTTT	CATSLAGTGVSGELFF
TRBJ2-3	.	TRBV7-2	.	TGTGCCAGCAGCCCTCTGAGCGGGGTAGGGGGGCAGTATTTT	CASSPLSGVGGQYF
TRBJ2-1	TRBD2	TRBV28	.	TGTGCCAGCAAGCCCCTCTTAGCGGGAGAATACAATGAGCAGTTCTTC	CASKPLLAGEYNEQFF